Here is one T cell receptor (beta chain) with its context. Its binding antigen is unknown. Nothing much larger sits one base from this clone, and base qualities are not available. The CDR3 contains 16 residues, cysteine and phenylalanine counted. The only DNA kept is the CDR3, 48 bases in frame from the first base. Relative to germline, V is missing 4 bases and J is missing 0 bases, with 8 bases of the junction outside any gene match. CDR1 is given as SEHNR and CDR2 as FQNEAQ, both from the germline V gene (reference sequence). Using the deep immunoSEQ assay, TCR CDR3 regions were amplified from genomic DNA by multiplex PCR. For each cell subset, the extracted genomic DNA was distributed evenly across all wells of several immunoSEQ 96-well plates, and each plate served as one replicate. For sorted subsets, 200 to 250 ng of genomic DNA, equivalent to 25,000 to 35,000 T cell genomes, went into each replicate PCR. Purified libraries were measured with a Qubit 3.0 fluorometer, size-checked on a Bioanalyzer 2100, and measured again with the KAPA Library Quantification kit. A separate single-read 150-cycle Illumina NextSeq 550 flow cell was used to sequence each immunoSEQ 96-well plate. The study's processing was this. Because the immunoSEQ output included only junctional sequences and no quality scores, the filtering could not be the same as the filtering used for full-length reads. Sequences were annotated with PyIR, a Python wrapper for IgBLAST v1.9, and V/J genes and CDR3 were assigned using IMGT germline references. Reads with weak V/J assignments (E-value above 1e-6), missing CDR3, stop codons, out-of-frame junctions, or ambiguous translated residues were removed. V3J clonotypes were defined as sequences sharing the same inferred V gene, J gene, and CDR3 amino acid sequence. Percentage overlap between repertoires was computed as shared unique clonotypes divided by the size of the smaller repertoire. Three approaches were used to assess repertoire richness: RTK rarefaction, the Chao1 estimator, and Recon v2.1 estimates of unobserved clonotypes. Generation probabilities were computed with OLGA for all TCRbeta clonotypes obtained by the gDNA method from four donors. This immuneACCESS table, as held by TCRdb, lists in-frame sequences with V and J called but not all clones. Of the missing ones, under half trace to an unresolved V gene in checked studies; the others have no known cause. The V and J calls and clone size come from that table; D and trimming were worked out from the DNA. The sample table holds about 2.1 million clones, of which just over 90% were seen once. The top ten hold approximately 1.7% of the sample.

The data belong to a study of shared clonotypes between healthy human individuals (dated by TCRdb to the early 2020s). Background for the entire study: A few men and a couple of women, aged 18 to 49 years, made up the cohort. For each donor, CD4 naive and CD4 memory were each run on three plates, CD8 naive on two plates, and CD8 memory on one plate. To estimate repertoire size and how much clonotypes are shared between individuals, the study performed deep sequencing of blood TCR repertoires from roughly five healthy adults. To increase sequencing depth and limit assay-specific biases, TCR repertoire library preparation and sequencing were carried out by different laboratories using diverse techniques. Leukapheresis yielded between about 0.9 and 8.9 billion PBMCs per donor. What the study reported, not specific to this receptor: Pairwise subsampling led to the expectation that sequencing depth would affect the degree of clonotype sharing among donors. Across a few donors, around 5.4% of naive CD4, roughly 3.5% of naive CD8, under 2.5% of memory CD4, and roughly 0.41% of memory CD8 clonotypes were shared. Even with the large sequencing depth, rarefaction of the sorted-subset datasets indicated that sequencing was incomplete. Estimated clonotype richness was generally larger for naive than for memory subsets. Only blood was sampled, and tissue TCR repertoires likely differ from those in blood. Because the study included a small number of donors, the genetic and exposure-history diversity represented was limited. Higher generation probabilities were observed for clonotypes shared by all four sorted-subset donors than for non-shared clonotypes.

CD8 naive samples were obtained by positive selection for CCR7 among CD45RO-negative cells, yielding a CD45RA+CCR7+ population from which TemRA cells were excluded. Donors were healthy HIV-negative adults with no recently reported acute infections or vaccinations. Every donor was a Caucasian adult living in Nashville, Tennessee, USA. After blood collection by leukapheresis, PBMCs were isolated using Ficoll-Histopaque density gradient centrifugation and then cryopreserved in the vapor phase of liquid nitrogen. Analytical flow cytometry was used to check the purity and quantity of each magnetically sorted T cell population. Genomic DNA was isolated from each sorted fraction and quantified by UV absorbance on a Nanodrop 2000c.

The sequence links TRBV7-9 to TRBJ2-7; 8 central bases correspond to TRBD2. The sequenced sample was naive CD8+ T cells from PBMCs. Sample cell subset or site, as interpreted from the label and publication: CD45RA+CCR7+. This receptor was identified in a man between 18 and 35 years old in good health. Some clones in this sample may be carry-over from other donors' samples. In nucleotides, the sequence is TGTGCCAGCAGCTCCCCCGGGGGGGTGAGCTCCTACGAGCAGTACTTC. The resulting protein is CASSSPGGVSSYEQYF.